This T cell receptor beta chain was identified in a study of beta chain features in type 1 diabetes. Overall study: Age, gender, cell numbers and subset yield matched between patients and controls.

Findings and caveats of the study: The cDNA sequencing approach could over-represent high-TCR-expressing cells.

Expressed TCRB transcripts got sequenced, as all isolated RNA was reverse transcribed. Only in-frame clones appear in the TCRdb table, and some are missing; sequencing was by immunoSEQ multiplex PCR. Among 300,000 to 450,000 clones listed, 10% to 15% were seen once. One heparinised blood draw averaging around 100 mL was given by each donor. This CDR3 region has 13 residues. CDR1 is SGDLS and CDR2 is YYNGEE in the germline V gene. V lost 1 base and J lost 7, with 8 bases in between. On this clone itself: Its antigen is not identified.

The chain joins TRBV9 to TRBJ2-2, with D possibly matching TRBD2 (6 bases). The sequenced sample consisted of naive CD4+ T cells from blood. This clonotype was sampled from a man between 18 and 35 years old in good health. CDR3 region: CASSVTGDGELFF. The DNA of the CDR3 is TGTGCCAGCAGCGTAACGGGGGACGGGGAGCTGTTTTTT. The full variable domain, rest sourced from reference TRBV9 and TRBJ2-2, is DSGVTQTPKHLITATGQRVTLRCSPRSGDLSVYWYQQSLDQGLQFLIQYYNGEERAKGNILERFSAQQFPDLHSELNLSSLELGDSALYFCASSVTGDGELFFGEGSRLTVL.